Listed here are 26 T cell receptor beta chains from one sample, sequenced in a study of beta chain features in type 1 diabetes. Overall study findings and caveats: Significant though moderate, a shortening of TCRB CDR3s appeared in all four CD4+ subsets of Type 1 diabetes patients.

The sequenced template was cDNA made from the entire isolated RNA. The data were produced by immunoSEQ multiplex PCR, yet TCRdb's version contains in-frame clones alone and is incomplete. Seen here are under 400,000 clones, around an eighth observed once, and the top ten hold about 0.01%. Antigens for these TCRs are unknown. Input material: naive CD4+ T cells from blood. The receptors originated from a woman between 18 and 30 years old with type 1 diabetes.

This clone was found a few times. The rearrangement links TRBV15 to TRBJ1-5; 8 bases line up with TRBD1. V trimming: 5 bases; J trimming: 5 bases; junction bases outside the gene matches: 8. Germline V gene sequence: CDR1 LNHNV, CDR2 YYDKDF (reference sequence). The CDR3 contains 15 residues. The CDR3 region has the DNA TGTGCCACCAGCCGGACAGGGAAAGTAGATCAGCCCCAGCATTTT. Its translation is CATSRTGKVDQPQHF.

This clone was seen a handful of times. The chain couples TRBV30 to TRBJ2-5; D remains unclear. The CDR3 is 15 amino acids. Trimming shortened V by 0 bases and J by 0 bases, and 11 bases separated the two germline ends. Per the germline V gene, CDR1 is GTSNPN and CDR2 is SVGIG (reference sequence). The CDR3, as DNA: TGTGCCTGGAGTGTATTGGCCTGGTACCAAGAGACCCAGTACTTC. It translates to CAWSVLAWYQETQYF.

This chain links TRBV7-9 with TRBJ1-1, with a possible D match to TRBD1 (5 bases). CDR3 size: 15 residues. Trimming took 1 base from V and 2 from J, leaving 11 bases between them. Per the germline V gene, CDR1 is SEHNR and CDR2 is FQNEAQ (reference sequence). The CDR3 sequence: CASSLGGVFNTEAFF. CDR3 bases: TGTGCCAGCAGCTTAGGGGGCGTATTCAACACTGAAGCTTTCTTT.

The rearrangement joins TRBV11-2 to TRBJ1-1; 9 nucleotides match TRBD1. The CDR3 runs 12 residues. Germline V gives CDR1 SGHAT, CDR2 FQNNGV. The V and J ends lost 5 bases and 8 bases, in that order; junction bases with no gene match: 3. The CDR3 loop is CASSQDRGEAFF. CDR3 in DNA: TGTGCCAGCAGCCAGGACAGGGGAGAAGCTTTCTTT.

The J gene is TRBJ2-3, the V gene TRBV11-2; D gene ambiguous. Trimming stripped 4 bases from V and 0 bases from J, with 11 bases between. The CDR3 is made up of 15 amino acids. From germline, CDR1 is SGHAT and CDR2 FQNNGV. CDR3 coding DNA: TGTGCCAGCAGCTCAGCAGGAACTAGCACAGATACGCAGTATTTT. It is translated as CASSSAGTSTDTQYF.

CDR3 residues: CASSPNRDSNIQYF. CDR3 in DNA: TGTGCCAGCAGCCCCAACAGGGATTCAAACATTCAGTACTTC. The gene calls are TRBV5-4 and TRBJ2-4, with a tentative D call TRBD1 (6 bases). Germline loops: CDR1 SGHNT, CDR2 YYREEE (reference sequence). The CDR3 consists of 14 residues. Trimming cost V 4 bases and J 6 bases, with 14 bases left between them. Together with reference TRBV5-4 and TRBJ2-4, the CDR3 gives the full variable domain: ETGVTQSPTHLIKTRGQQVTLRCSSQSGHNTVSWYQQALGQGPQFIFQYYREEENGRGNFPPRFSGLQFPNYSSELNVNALELDDSALYLCASSPNRDSNIQYFGAGTRLSVL.

This clone was seen more than once but under ten times. The J gene is TRBJ2-5, the V gene TRBV19, with 8 bases identical to TRBD1. Germline V CDR1 and CDR2: LNHDA, SQIVND (reference sequence). The V segment lost 4 bases and the J segment 5 bases; nucleotides outside the gene matches: 9. The length of the CDR3 is 15 residues. The CDR3 loop reads CASSRGTGAMETQYF. CDR3 bases: TGTGCCAGTAGTAGGGGGACAGGCGCCATGGAGACCCAGTACTTC. Complete variable domain (other parts from reference TRBV19 and TRBJ2-5): DGGITQSPKYLFRKEGQNVTLSCEQNLNHDAMYWYRQDPGQGLRLIYYSQIVNDFQKGDIAEGYSVSREKKESFPLTVTSAQKNPTAFYLCASSRGTGAMETQYFGPGTRLLVL.

This clone turned up a few times. The gene calls are TRBV9 and TRBJ1-2; TRBD1 matches at 7 bases. CDR3 length equals 16 residues. In germline, CDR1 is SGDLS, CDR2 YYNGEE. V gave up 3 bases and J gave up 1 base; unmatched junction bases: 9. CDR3 region: CASSANRDRDNYGYTF. CDR3 nucleotide sequence: TGTGCCAGCAGCGCAAACCGGGACAGAGATAACTATGGCTACACCTTC.

The rearrangement joins TRBV9 to TRBJ1-5; D possibly corresponds to TRBD1 (6 bases). V lost 4 bases and J 7 bases, leaving 18 bases between the germline ends. The germline gives CDR1 SGDLS, CDR2 YYNGEE. CDR3 size: 15 residues. CDR3 bases: TGTGCCAGCAGCACCGGGACATCCGGGGGGCAGCCCCAGCATTTT. Protein product: CASSTGTSGGQPQHF.

This clone has more than one count but fewer than ten. The chain combines TRBV10-3 with TRBJ2-7, with 7 bases fitting TRBD2. The J segment lost 2 bases and the V segment lost 0 bases, leaving 4 bases of the junction unmatched. The length of the CDR3 is 15 residues. Germline V gene data show CDR1 as ENHRY and CDR2 as SYGVKD. The CDR3 loop reads CAISESGRGAYEQYF. The CDR3 DNA follows: TGTGCCATCAGTGAGTCCGGTCGGGGGGCCTACGAGCAGTACTTC.

This clone has just a few counts. This chain connects TRBV18 to TRBJ1-1; TRBD1 is a possible D gene (6 bases). V shed 1 base and J shed 1 base, with 10 bases lying between them. This CDR3 comprises 15 residues. The germline V gene has CDR1 KGHSH and CDR2 LQKENI. CDR3 sequence (DNA): TGTGCCAGCTCACCACTTGGACAGCAGAACACTGAAGCTTTCTTT. Residues: CASSPLGQQNTEAFF.

A few counts support this clone. This chain connects TRBV4-3 to TRBJ1-5; the D gene is possibly TRBD1 (5 bases). This CDR3 is built from 17 residues. Germline V gives CDR1 LGHNA, CDR2 YSLEER. The ends were cut back, 1 base at V and 3 bases at J, with 16 bases in the middle. The CDR3, as DNA: TGCGCCAGCAGCCAAGCAGTAAGTCGGGGGATCAATCAGCCCCAGCATTTT. This gives the protein CASSQAVSRGINQPQHF.

The chain has TRBV5-1 and TRBJ2-1; 8 bases line up with TRBD2. Per germline, CDR1 SGHRS and CDR2 YFSETQ. The CDR3 contains 14 residues. J gave up 3 bases and V 4 bases, and 3 bases lay outside the gene matches. CDR3 in DNA: TGCGCCAGCAGCACCGGGGGGGGCTACAATGAGCAGTTCTTC. It codes for CASSTGGGYNEQFF.

This clone was picked up a small number of times. The rearrangement links TRBV6-5 to TRBJ2-7; 7 nucleotides agree with TRBD1. V lost 0 bases, J lost 6 bases, and 2 bases stayed unmatched. This CDR3 contains 13 residues. Germline-derived CDR1 and CDR2 are MNHEY and SVGAGI. The CDR3 sequence: CASSYSGTAEQYF. The CDR3 bases are TGTGCCAGCAGTTACTCCGGGACAGCCGAGCAGTACTTC.

As for this clone: Additional DNA sequences in this sample encode the identical CDR3. The DNA for the CDR3 is TGTGCCTGGAGTGTGGGGGGCTATGGCTACACCTTC. Encoded protein: CAWSVGGYGYTF. The rearrangement joins TRBV30 to TRBJ1-2; D is perhaps TRBD1 (5 bases). The CDR3 length is 12 residues. Germline values: CDR1 GTSNPN, CDR2 SVGIG (reference sequence). V lost 0 bases and J 4 bases, leaving 6 bases between the germline ends.

This clone has just a few counts. The chain joins TRBV4-3 to TRBJ1-3; 7 bases line up with TRBD1. CDR3 length: 17 residues. Germline CDR1 and CDR2: LGHNA and YSLEER. V lost 0 bases to trimming and J lost 0 bases; unmatched junction nucleotides: 5. The CDR3 loop reads CASSQDRGDSSGNTIYF. The DNA for the CDR3 is TGCGCCAGCAGCCAAGACAGGGGGGACAGCTCTGGAAACACCATATATTTT.

This clone was detected a few times. The chain combines TRBV5-4 with TRBJ1-1, with D perhaps matching TRBD1 (6 bases). The V gene lost 4 bases and the J gene lost 3 bases, with 13 bases spanning the gap. This CDR3 spans 14 amino acids. Germline V gene data show CDR1 as SGHNT and CDR2 as YYREEE (reference sequence). For the CDR3, the DNA is TGTGCCAGCAGCCTCAGGGGAAGGGACACTGAAGCTTTCTTT. Translating it yields CASSLRGRDTEAFF.

The table lists this clone with a few counts. V is TRBV5-4 and J is TRBJ2-5, with no clear D. V lost 0 bases and J 1 base, leaving 7 bases between the germline ends. The CDR3 runs to 14 residues. The germline V gene has CDR1 SGHNT and CDR2 YYREEE (reference sequence). The CDR3 bases are TGTGCCAGCAGCTTGGCTGGCAGCCAAGAGACCCAGTACTTC. It translates to CASSLAGSQETQYF.

The gene calls are TRBV5-1 and TRBJ2-3; 11 nucleotides line up with TRBD2. The CDR3 totals 17 residues. Germline assignment: CDR1 SGHRS and CDR2 YFSETQ. Unmatched junction bases numbered 9, after V lost 4 bases and J lost 2 bases. The CDR3 sequence: CASSPGTSGTLTDTQYF. DNA for the CDR3: TGCGCCAGCAGCCCCGGGACTAGCGGAACCCTCACAGATACGCAGTATTTT.

This clone was counted only a few times. J is TRBJ2-7 and V is TRBV5-1; 7 bases match TRBD1. Germline trimming cut 4 bases from V and 9 bases from J; bases unmatched to any gene: 16. Germline V lookup: CDR1 SGHRS, CDR2 YFSETQ. This CDR3 region has 15 residues. This chain's CDR3 is CASSQQGGFELVQYF. CDR3 sequence (DNA): TGCGCCAGCAGCCAACAAGGGGGCTTTGAGTTGGTGCAGTACTTC.

This clone was seen a handful of times. This chain uses TRBV28 with TRBJ2-2, with 8 bases fitting TRBD2. Germline-derived CDR1 and CDR2 are MDHEN and SYDVKM. This CDR3 contains 17 residues. Trimming cost V 5 bases and J 1 base; bases outside gene matches: 9. In DNA form, the CDR3 reads TGTGCCAGCAGTCTCCCAGCGGGAGTGGGGAACACCGGGGAGCTGTTTTTT. Protein product: CASSLPAGVGNTGELFF.

Only a few counts were recorded for this clone. The J gene is TRBJ1-5, the V gene TRBV7-9; tentatively, D is TRBD1 (6 bases). Germline V gene lookup returns CDR1 SEHNR and CDR2 FQNEAQ (reference sequence). Trimming took 5 bases from V and 6 from J, leaving 14 bases between them. The CDR3 is made up of 14 amino acids. CDR3 nucleotide sequence: TGTGCCAGCAGCCCAACAGGGATCAGTCAGCCCCAGCATTTT. As protein: CASSPTGISQPQHF. The full variable domain, in which reference TRBV7-9 and TRBJ1-5 provide the parts outside the CDR3, is DTGVSQNPRHKITKRGQNVTFRCDPISEHNRLYWYRQTLGQGPEFLTYFQNEAQLEKSRLLSDRFSAERPKGSFSTLEIQRTEQGDSAMYLCASSPTGISQPQHFGDGTRLSIL.

Only a few counts were recorded for this clone. This chain links TRBV19 with TRBJ1-1; D is unclear. The CDR3 totals 11 residues. In germline, CDR1 is LNHDA, CDR2 SQIVND (reference sequence). Trimming removed 3 bases from V and 4 bases from J, with 3 bases in between. The DNA for the CDR3 is TGTGCCAGTAGTATGGCCACTGAAGCTTTCTTT. Translation gives CASSMATEAFF.

The V and J genes are TRBV29-1 and TRBJ2-1; TRBD1 aligns across 7 bases. The CDR3 sequence is 15 residues long. The germline CDR1 and CDR2 sequences are SQVTM and ANQGSEA. V shed 3 bases, J shed 3 bases, and the junction held 8 bases outside the gene matches. CDR3 loop: CSVEGTGDFYNEQFF. As DNA, the CDR3 is TGCAGCGTTGAGGGAACAGGGGATTTCTACAATGAGCAGTTCTTC.

The chain combines TRBV7-2 with TRBJ2-7; D ambiguous. V was shortened by 0 bases and J by 9 bases, with 9 bases between the two germline ends. Germline V gives CDR1 SGHTA, CDR2 FQGNSA. CDR3 length: 12 amino acids. The CDR3 spells CASSLALDGQYF. The CDR3 bases are TGTGCCAGCAGCTTAGCGCTAGACGGGCAGTACTTC.

This clone was picked up a small number of times. This sequence joins TRBV9 and TRBJ2-7; D gene ambiguous. Per the germline V gene, CDR1 is SGDLS and CDR2 is YYNGEE. The CDR3 totals 18 residues. V lost 0 bases to trimming and J lost 4 bases, with 23 bases between them. The CDR3 is CASSVASYKNYSRYEQYF. DNA for the CDR3: TGTGCCAGCAGCGTAGCCAGCTACAAAAACTACTCGCGATACGAGCAGTACTTC.